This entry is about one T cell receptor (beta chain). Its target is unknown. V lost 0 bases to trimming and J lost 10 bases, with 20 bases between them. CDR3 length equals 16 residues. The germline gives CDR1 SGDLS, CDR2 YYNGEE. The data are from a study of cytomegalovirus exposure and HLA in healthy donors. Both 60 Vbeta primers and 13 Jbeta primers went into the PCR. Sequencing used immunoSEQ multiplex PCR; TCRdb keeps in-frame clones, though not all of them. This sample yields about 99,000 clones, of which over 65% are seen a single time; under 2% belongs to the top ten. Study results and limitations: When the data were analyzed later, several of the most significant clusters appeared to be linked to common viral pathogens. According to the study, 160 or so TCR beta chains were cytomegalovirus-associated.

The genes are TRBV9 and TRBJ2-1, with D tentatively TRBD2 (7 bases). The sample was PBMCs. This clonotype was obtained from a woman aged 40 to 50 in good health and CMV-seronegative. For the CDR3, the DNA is TGTGCCAGCAGCGTAGAGGGGGGGAGGAGCGTCCCGGAGCAGTTCTTC. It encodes CASSVEGGRSVPEQFF.